The 10 T cell receptor beta chains presented below share a single source sample, sequenced in a study of blood T cell repertoires in COVID-19. The method was immunoSEQ multiplex PCR; TCRdb's version includes in-frame clones alone and lacks a portion of them. The sample lists fewer than 250,000 clones, approximately 90% seen once, with around 10% in the top ten. Sequenced sample: peripheral blood. These receptors were taken from a man over 45 with COVID-19, enrolled during active disease.

Here the CDR3 DNA reads TGTGCCAGCAGGCCTCCGGGACAGGGGGATTCACCCCTCCACTTT. This encodes CASRPPGQGDSPLHF. The chain carries TRBV6-5 and TRBJ1-6; 11 positions match TRBD1. In germline, CDR1 is MNHEY, CDR2 SVGAGI. CDR3 length: 15 residues. The J segment lost 8 bases and the V segment lost 6 bases, leaving 6 bases of the junction unmatched.

V and J are TRBV7-9 and TRBJ1-6; D is possibly TRBD1 (6 bases). The CDR3 spans 14 residues. Germline values: CDR1 SEHNR, CDR2 FQNEAQ (reference sequence). V gave up 5 bases and J gave up 6 bases, with 11 bases separating them. CDR3 DNA: TGTGCCAGCAGCCCCCGGGGGGCTAATTCACCCCTCCACTTT. Its translation is CASSPRGANSPLHF.

The J gene is TRBJ2-5, the V gene TRBV3-1 (or the pseudogene TRBV3-2); D is unclear. Germline V gives CDR1 LGHDT, CDR2 YNNKEL (reference sequence). Between the trimmed V and J ends, which lost 4 bases and 2 bases, there was a span of 8 bases. This CDR3 is 13 amino acids long. The CDR3 here is CASSPGLQETQYF. The DNA of the CDR3 is TGTGCCAGCAGCCCCGGTCTACAAGAGACCCAGTACTTC.

The gene calls are TRBV3-1 (or the pseudogene TRBV3-2) and TRBJ2-7; the D gene is possibly TRBD1 (5 bases). The germline CDR1 and CDR2 sequences are LGHDT and YNNKEL (reference sequence). Between the trimmed V and J ends, which lost 6 bases and 3 bases, there was a span of 15 bases. The length of the CDR3 is 14 residues. DNA of the CDR3: TGTGCCAGCAGTACCCAGGGTGTCGGCTACGAGCAGTACTTC. Translating it yields CASSTQGVGYEQYF.

The chain joins TRBV19 to TRBJ2-6, with TRBD1 matching over 9 bases. The CDR3 loop spans 19 amino acids. Germline assignment: CDR1 LNHDA and CDR2 SQIVND (reference sequence). V shed 1 base and J 0 bases; nucleotides not matched to a gene: 7. The CDR3 DNA is TGTGCCAGTAGTATAGTTAGGGGACAGGGTACCTCTGGGGCCAACGTCCTGACTTTC. This gives the protein CASSIVRGQGTSGANVLTF.

The chain couples TRBV5-6 to TRBJ2-1; 11 bases match TRBD1. Germline values: CDR1 SGHDT, CDR2 YYEEEE. Trimming removed 4 bases from V and 11 bases from J; junction bases left unmatched: 8. This CDR3 has 14 residues. The CDR3 spells CASSRTGGTSQQFF. CDR3 nucleotides: TGTGCCAGCAGCCGGACAGGGGGCACTTCCCAGCAGTTCTTC.

This clone has only one observation. The rearrangement links TRBV3-1 (or the pseudogene TRBV3-2) to TRBJ2-7, with 14 bases lining up with TRBD2. Germline CDR1 reads LGHDT; CDR2 reads YNNKEL (reference sequence). This CDR3 has 18 amino acids. V dropped 1 base and J dropped 5; count of bases not matched to a gene: 10. CDR3 in amino acids: CASSQGVGLAGEFHEQYF. The CDR3 region has the DNA TGTGCCAGCAGCCAAGGTGTGGGACTAGCGGGAGAATTCCACGAGCAGTACTTC.

The rearrangement joins TRBV5-1 to TRBJ2-2; maybe TRBD1 (6 bases). Germline CDR1 and CDR2: SGHRS and YFSETQ. The CDR3 covers 15 residues. The V end was cut by 1 base, the J end by 4 bases, with 11 bases between. The CDR3 here is CASSLMRQATGELFF. The DNA for the CDR3 is TGCGCCAGCAGCTTGATGAGACAGGCCACCGGGGAGCTGTTTTTT.

The chain carries TRBV23-1 and TRBJ1-1; 8 bases fit TRBD1. TRBV23-1 is recorded as an ORF, its role being uncertain. The J segment lost 4 bases and the V segment lost 2 bases, leaving 9 bases of the junction unmatched. The CDR3 covers 16 residues. The CDR3 DNA reads as TGCGCCAGCAGTCAAATTTCCAGGGGGCGGGTCACTGAAGCTTTCTTT. Translating it yields CASSQISRGRVTEAFF.

The rearrangement links TRBV30 to TRBJ1-5; 8 nucleotides line up with TRBD1. J gave up 5 bases and V 2 bases, and 8 bases lay outside the gene matches. Germline V gene lookup returns CDR1 GTSNPN and CDR2 SVGIG (reference sequence). The CDR3 has 15 residues. The CDR3 bases are TGTGCCTGGAGTACCCGGGCAGGGGGCGATCAGCCCCAGCATTTT. This encodes CAWSTRAGGDQPQHF.